This T cell receptor (beta chain) was sequenced in a study of beta chain features in type 1 diabetes. V was cut by 0 bases and J by 2 bases, with 11 bases left in between. The CDR3 runs to 17 residues. Germline lookup yields CDR1 LGHNA and CDR2 YSLEER. General observations from the study: No resolution was reached here on whether HLA type influences TCRB rearrangement.

The isolated RNA, all of it, was reverse transcribed, so expressed TCRB transcripts were what got sequenced. Some clones are missing from TCRdb's copy, which holds only in-frame ones; the method was immunoSEQ multiplex PCR. The sample consists of roughly 150,000 clones, roughly 8% of them appearing once. This clone was counted ten times or more. The antigen remains unidentified. V is TRBV4-3 and J is TRBJ2-6; possibly TRBD1 for D (5 bases). Sequenced: central memory CD4+ T cells from blood. This TCR came from a man aged 18 to 35 in good health. The chain's CDR3 is CASSQEPTGAGANVLTF. DNA of the CDR3: TGCGCCAGCAGCCAAGAACCTACAGGAGCTGGGGCCAACGTCCTGACTTTC.